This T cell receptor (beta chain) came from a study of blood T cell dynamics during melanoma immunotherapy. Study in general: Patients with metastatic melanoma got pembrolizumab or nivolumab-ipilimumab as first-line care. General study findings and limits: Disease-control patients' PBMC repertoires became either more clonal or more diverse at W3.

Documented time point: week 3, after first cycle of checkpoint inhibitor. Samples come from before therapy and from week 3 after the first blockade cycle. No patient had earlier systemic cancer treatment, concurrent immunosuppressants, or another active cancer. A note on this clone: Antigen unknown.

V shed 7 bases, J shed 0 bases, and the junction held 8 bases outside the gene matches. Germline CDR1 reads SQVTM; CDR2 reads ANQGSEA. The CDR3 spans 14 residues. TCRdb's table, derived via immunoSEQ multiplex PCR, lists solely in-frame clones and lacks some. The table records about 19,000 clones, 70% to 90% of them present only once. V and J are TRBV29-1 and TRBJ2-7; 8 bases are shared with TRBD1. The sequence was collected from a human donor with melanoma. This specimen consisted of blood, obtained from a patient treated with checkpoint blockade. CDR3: CSAGDRGGSYEQYF. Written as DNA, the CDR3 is TGCAGCGCCGGTGACAGGGGTGGCTCCTACGAGCAGTACTTC.